This entry describes one TCR beta chain. Antigen: not known. This sample stems from a study of cytotoxic CD8 clonotypes in ibrutinib-treated CLL. Across the whole study: Response samples came after a median roughly 11 months of treatment, range 6 to 36. Study-level points and caveats: Contraction or stability on treatment characterized the public clonotypes, which were uncommon. Sample timing was unmatched between remission and later-progressing patients; lymph nodes unstudied. Against age-matched healthy donors, baseline clonality ran higher and tracked circulating CD8+ T-cell counts.

Here immunoSEQ multiplex PCR was the method, and the copy in TCRdb shows in-frame clones only, minus some. The repertoire holds hundreds of thousands of clones, with 80% as singletons. Germline V gene lookup returns CDR1 GTSNPN and CDR2 SVGIG (reference sequence). V lost 0 bases and J lost 7, with 10 bases in between. The CDR3 sequence is 13 residues long. The gene calls are TRBV30 and TRBJ1-5; no definite D call. The source was PBMCs, collected before ibrutinib treatment. The receptor's source is a human donor with chronic lymphocytic leukemia. CDR3 sequence: CAWSVSSGQPQHF. In nucleotides, the CDR3 is TGTGCCTGGAGTGTAAGTTCGGGGCAGCCCCAGCATTTT.